Each of the 20 T cell receptor beta chains below was sequenced from the same sample in a study of blood T cell repertoires in COVID-19. Assay: immunoSEQ multiplex PCR; the TCRdb copy retains only in-frame clones and omits some. The sample shows some 42,000 clones, nearly 90% of them seen only once. Sample: peripheral blood. These TCRs come from a human donor in a cohort sampled during active COVID-19.

The J gene is TRBJ1-4, the V gene TRBV9; D gene ambiguous. This CDR3 has 14 residues. Germline values: CDR1 SGDLS, CDR2 YYNGEE. V lost 4 bases and J lost 8, with 15 bases in between. The CDR3 coding sequence is TGTGCCAGCAGCCCAGACGGGATTTGGGAAAAACTGTTTTTT. It yields the protein CASSPDGIWEKLFF.

The chain is built from TRBV30 and TRBJ1-3, with 7 bases lining up with TRBD1. V was pared by 5 bases and J by 1 base, with 5 bases of the junction left unmatched. There are 14 residues in the CDR3. CDR1 and CDR2 from the germline V gene are GTSNPN and SVGIG (reference sequence). CDR3 coding DNA: TGTGCCTGGGGAAACAGGGGTTCTGGAAACACCATATATTTT. Residues: CAWGNRGSGNTIYF.

This clone appeared a single time. Here the CDR3 DNA reads TGTGCCACCAGCAGAGATCGACAGAGCTCCTACGAGCAGTACTTC. Its translation is CATSRDRQSSYEQYF. The chain combines TRBV15 with TRBJ2-7, with D possibly TRBD1 on 5 matching bases. CDR1 is LNHNV, CDR2 YYDKDF, per germline (reference sequence). The CDR3 covers 15 residues. V dropped 0 bases and J dropped 0 bases, with 9 bases sitting between them.

The V call is TRBV5-6, the J call TRBJ1-2; D is unresolved. The CDR3 extends over 14 amino acids. Trimming pared 1 base from V and 1 base from J, leaving 8 bases between. In germline, CDR1 is SGHDT, CDR2 YYEEEE. The CDR3 loop is CASSLTPINYGYTF. The CDR3 nucleotides read TGTGCCAGCAGCTTGACTCCGATTAACTATGGCTACACCTTC.

This sequence joins TRBV5-1 and TRBJ1-1; 8 bases fit TRBD1. V dropped 4 bases and J dropped 1; count of bases not matched to a gene: 6. The germline CDR1 and CDR2 sequences are SGHRS and YFSETQ. The CDR3 has 15 amino acids. CDR3 amino acids: CASSRSGQANTEAFF. CDR3 nucleotide sequence: TGCGCCAGCAGCCGTTCGGGACAGGCGAACACTGAAGCTTTCTTT. Full variable domain (remainder filled in from reference TRBV5-1 and TRBJ1-1): KAGVTQTPRYLIKTRGQQVTLSCSPISGHRSVSWYQQTPGQGLQFLFEYFSETQRNKGNFPGRFSGRQFSNSRSEMNVSTLELGDSALYLCASSRSGQANTEAFFGQGTRLTVV.

V and J are TRBV10-3 and TRBJ2-7; tentatively, D is TRBD1 (6 bases). The germline V and J ends were trimmed by 2 bases and 2 bases, with 13 bases remaining between them. The germline V gene encodes CDR1 ENHRY and CDR2 SYGVKD. The CDR3 extends over 15 amino acids. The CDR3 reads CAISEGQIGTYEQYF. The CDR3 DNA sequence: TGTGCCATCAGTGAGGGACAGATTGGGACCTACGAGCAGTACTTC.

The rearrangement links TRBV4-2 to TRBJ2-3; possibly TRBD1 for D (6 bases). Germline V gene data show CDR1 as LGHNA and CDR2 as YNFKEQ. V was cut by 4 bases and J by 6 bases, with 35 bases left in between. This CDR3 is built from 21 residues. CDR3 loop: CASSLPTLGETGMVSRDTQYF. For the CDR3, the DNA is TGTGCCAGCAGCCTCCCCACCCTTGGGGAGACAGGTATGGTTTCGCGTGATACGCAGTATTTT.

V and J are TRBV5-1 and TRBJ2-6, with 9 bases lining up with TRBD1. The CDR3 contains 14 residues. The germline V gene encodes CDR1 SGHRS and CDR2 YFSETQ. After removal of 4 bases from V and 10 bases from J, the junction contained 6 bases not matched to a gene. Here the CDR3 DNA reads TGCGCCAGCAGCCGGACCGGGACAGGGAACGTCCTGACTTTC. Amino acids: CASSRTGTGNVLTF.

The gene calls are TRBV2 and TRBJ2-4; tentative D call: TRBD1 (5 bases). Germline loops: CDR1 SNHLY, CDR2 FYNNEI. Trimming left V 6 bases short and J 0 bases short, with 9 bases between. The CDR3 length is 14 residues. In nucleotides, the CDR3 is TGTGCCAGCAGGGCAGGGCTAGCCAAAAACATTCAGTACTTC. Its translation: CASRAGLAKNIQYF.

This chain uses TRBV5-1 with TRBJ2-5; 7 bases fit TRBD1. Trimming at V came to 1 base and at J to 1 base, leaving 4 bases not matched to a gene. The germline V gene has CDR1 SGHRS and CDR2 YFSETQ. The CDR3 has 15 residues. The CDR3 region has the DNA TGCGCCAGCAGCTTGACAGGGGCGATCCAAGAGACCCAGTACTTC. Encoded protein: CASSLTGAIQETQYF.

V gene TRBV15 combines with J gene TRBJ2-5; 7 positions agree with TRBD1. The length of the CDR3 is 15 residues. Germline CDR1 is LNHNV and CDR2 is YYDKDF (reference sequence). J lost 2 bases, V lost 4 bases, and 7 bases had no gene match. CDR3 in amino acids: CATSKGQADQETQYF. CDR3 DNA sequence: TGTGCCACCAGCAAAGGACAGGCTGATCAAGAGACCCAGTACTTC.

The chain links TRBV7-8 to TRBJ2-7; no clear D gene. The CDR3 runs 15 residues. Germline-derived CDR1 and CDR2 are SGHVS and FQNEAQ. Between the trimmed V and J ends, which lost 1 base and 1 base, there was a span of 11 bases. CDR3 residues: CASSLGAGGSYEQYF. The CDR3, as DNA: TGTGCCAGCAGCTTAGGCGCAGGTGGGTCCTACGAGCAGTACTTC.

This chain joins TRBV30 and TRBJ1-5, with 11 bases matching TRBD1. In germline, CDR1 is GTSNPN, CDR2 SVGIG (reference sequence). The CDR3 spans 17 residues. After removal of 0 bases from V and 6 bases from J, the junction contained 10 bases not matched to a gene. This CDR3 reads CAWSVPDRGLEGQPQHF. In DNA, the CDR3 is TGTGCCTGGAGTGTACCGGACAGGGGGCTTGAGGGTCAGCCCCAGCATTTT. The full variable domain, its missing parts supplied by reference TRBV30 and TRBJ1-5, is SQTIHQWPATLVQPVGSPLSLECTVEGTSNPNLYWYRQAAGRGLQLLFYSVGIGQISSEVPQNLSASRPQDRQFILSSKKLLLSDSGFYLCAWSVPDRGLEGQPQHFGDGTRLSIL.

This clone appeared a single time. The rearrangement uses TRBV11-2 and TRBJ2-3; 7 nucleotides line up with TRBD2. V lost 7 bases to trimming and J lost 3 bases; unmatched junction nucleotides: 10. Germline lookup yields CDR1 SGHAT and CDR2 FQNNGV. The CDR3 has 15 residues. The CDR3 region is CASTAQAGRTDTQYF. In DNA form, the CDR3 reads TGTGCCAGCACAGCCCAAGCGGGGCGTACAGATACGCAGTATTTT. Full variable domain (outside the CDR3, taken from reference TRBV11-2 and TRBJ2-3): EAGVAQSPRYKIIEKRQSVAFWCNPISGHATLYWYQQILGQGPKLLIQFQNNGVVDDSQLPKDRFSAERLKGVDSTLKIQPAKLEDSAVYLCASTAQAGRTDTQYFGPGTRLTVL.

V gene TRBV9 combines with J gene TRBJ2-3; the match to TRBD2 covers 12 bases. This CDR3 region has 17 residues. Losses at the gene ends were 4 bases for V and 0 bases for J; bases not matched to a gene: 6. The germline CDR1 and CDR2 sequences are SGDLS and YYNGEE. The CDR3 region is CASSPRGLAGSTDTQYF. The DNA for the CDR3 is TGTGCCAGCAGCCCCCGGGGACTAGCGGGTAGCACAGATACGCAGTATTTT.

V usage is TRBV6-1 and J usage is TRBJ1-5; the match to TRBD1 covers 9 bases. Germline lookup yields CDR1 MNHNS and CDR2 SASEGT. CDR3 length: 16 amino acids. With 4 bases clipped from V and 2 bases from J, the junction kept 6 bases outside the gene matches. This chain's CDR3 is CASSAQGAVGNQPQHF. CDR3 nucleotide sequence: TGTGCCAGCAGTGCACAGGGGGCTGTAGGCAATCAGCCCCAGCATTTT.

This chain connects TRBV7-2 to TRBJ2-1, with D unresolved. Trimming pared 5 bases from V and 8 bases from J, leaving 16 bases between. Per the germline V gene, CDR1 is SGHTA and CDR2 is FQGNSA. The CDR3 contains 14 residues. For the CDR3, the DNA is TGTGCCAGCAGCCCTCGTTTTTCCGGGTATGAGCAGTTCTTC. Its protein is CASSPRFSGYEQFF.

The rearrangement links TRBV6-6 to TRBJ2-1, with 12 bases that match TRBD2. Losses at the gene ends were 5 bases for V and 1 base for J; bases not matched to a gene: 6. The CDR3 covers 17 residues. Germline lookup yields CDR1 MNHNY and CDR2 SVGAGI (reference sequence). CDR3 sequence reads: CASSHGLAGRSYNEQFF. The CDR3 nucleotides are TGTGCCAGCAGTCATGGACTAGCGGGGCGTTCCTACAATGAGCAGTTCTTC.

This clone has only one observation. The chain has TRBV18 and TRBJ2-7; weak D call: TRBD1 (6 bases). Trimming pared 2 bases from V and 5 bases from J, leaving 16 bases between. Germline CDR1 KGHSH, CDR2 LQKENI. The CDR3 totals 15 residues. The CDR3 protein is CASSPSNGRGNEQYF. The CDR3 DNA is TGTGCCAGCTCACCATCAAACGGAAGGGGGAACGAGCAGTACTTC.

The chain has TRBV2 and TRBJ2-2, with 8 bases aligning to TRBD1. Per the germline V gene, CDR1 is SNHLY and CDR2 is FYNNEI. The CDR3 covers 15 residues. Trimming at V came to 2 bases and at J to 3 bases, leaving 2 bases not matched to a gene. The CDR3 DNA follows: TGTGCCAGCAGTGAACAGGGGGCGGACACCGGGGAGCTGTTTTTT. It is translated as CASSEQGADTGELFF.